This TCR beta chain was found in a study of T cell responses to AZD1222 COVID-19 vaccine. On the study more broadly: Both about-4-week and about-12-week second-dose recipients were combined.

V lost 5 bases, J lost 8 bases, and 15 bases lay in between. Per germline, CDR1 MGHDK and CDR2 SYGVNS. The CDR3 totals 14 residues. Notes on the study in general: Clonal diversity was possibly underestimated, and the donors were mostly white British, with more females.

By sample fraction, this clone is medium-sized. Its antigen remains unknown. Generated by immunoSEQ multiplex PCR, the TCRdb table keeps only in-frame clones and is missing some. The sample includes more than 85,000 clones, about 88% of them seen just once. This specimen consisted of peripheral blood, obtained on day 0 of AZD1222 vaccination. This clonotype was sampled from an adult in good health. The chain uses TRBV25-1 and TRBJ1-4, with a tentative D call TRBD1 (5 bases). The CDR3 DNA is TGTGCCAGCAGTCAGGGCCAGATGGGCGAAAAACTGTTTTTT. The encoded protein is CASSQGQMGEKLFF.